The 8 T cell receptor beta chains presented below share a single source sample, sequenced in a study of blood T cell repertoires in COVID-19. The repertoire was sequenced with immunoSEQ multiplex PCR; TCRdb's copy has only in-frame clones and lacks some. The data contain some 300,000 clones, over 90% of them seen just once; the ten biggest clones take up 3.9%. Material: PBMCs or T cells enriched from blood (not recorded which). These receptors were taken from a woman younger than 45 who had been exposed to COVID-19.

The V and J genes are TRBV30 and TRBJ1-1, with D perhaps TRBD1 (6 bases). This CDR3 spans 14 amino acids. Germline lookup yields CDR1 GTSNPN and CDR2 SVGIG (reference sequence). Trimming left V 3 bases short and J 1 base short, with 12 bases between. CDR3 coding DNA: TGTGCCTGGAGGGGAGGGGGGAGGAACACTGAAGCTTTCTTT. Protein: CAWRGGGRNTEAFF.

The chain links TRBV4-1 to TRBJ2-3; D remains unclear. The V end was cut by 3 bases, the J end by 2 bases, with 12 bases between. The CDR3 extends over 15 amino acids. Germline V CDR1 and CDR2: MGHRA, YSYEKL. CDR3 nucleotide sequence: TGCGCCAGCAGCCAGGCTGTGCCCTCCACAGATACGCAGTATTTT. Residues: CASSQAVPSTDTQYF.

This chain joins TRBV19 and TRBJ1-5; D call uncertain. Germline V gene lookup returns CDR1 LNHDA and CDR2 SQIVND (reference sequence). Trimming removed 8 bases from V and 5 bases from J, with 16 bases in between. The CDR3 runs to 14 residues. The DNA of the CDR3 is TGTGCCAGTGAGACCTCAGGAGGTCATCAGCCCCAGCATTTT. Protein sequence: CASETSGGHQPQHF.

The chain has TRBV4-2 and TRBJ2-1; 9 bases map to TRBD2. J lost 5 bases, V lost 7 bases, and 9 bases had no gene match. The CDR3 consists of 15 residues. Germline V gives CDR1 LGHNA, CDR2 YNFKEQ. For the CDR3, the DNA is TGTGCCAGCACCCAGGAGCGGGGGGAGGACAATGAGCAGTTCTTC. Translated: CASTQERGEDNEQFF.

The V call is TRBV9, the J call TRBJ1-1, with a possible D match to TRBD1 (6 bases). The CDR3 has 15 residues. Trimming cost V 5 bases and J 1 base, with 15 bases left between them. Germline-derived CDR1 and CDR2 are SGDLS and YYNGEE. The CDR3 DNA reads TGTGCCAGCAGTAGGGGGGAGGGCCGGAACACTGAAGCTTTCTTT. Translated: CASSRGEGRNTEAFF. The full variable domain, its missing parts supplied by reference TRBV9 and TRBJ1-1, is DSGVTQTPKHLITATGQRVTLRCSPRSGDLSVYWYQQSLDQGLQFLIQYYNGEERAKGNILERFSAQQFPDLHSELNLSSLELGDSALYFCASSRGEGRNTEAFFGQGTRLTVV.

This chain joins TRBV4-1 and TRBJ1-3, with 8 bases aligning to TRBD1. J was trimmed by 0 bases and V by 4 bases; bases with no gene match: 17. Germline V gene sequence: CDR1 MGHRA, CDR2 YSYEKL. The CDR3 is 20 residues long. CDR3 coding DNA: TGCGCCAGCAGCCGCCAAGTCCCCGAGACAGGGGCCCACTCTGGAAACACCATATATTTT. Protein product: CASSRQVPETGAHSGNTIYF.

The chain uses TRBV11-3 and TRBJ2-3; TRBD2 might be the D (5 bases). V lost 2 bases and J lost 2, with 14 bases in between. Per the germline V gene, CDR1 is SGHNT and CDR2 is YENEEA. This CDR3 spans 16 amino acids. In nucleotides, the CDR3 is TGTGCCAGCAGCTTAACTTCGGGGTCCCCCACAGATACGCAGTATTTT. Translated: CASSLTSGSPTDTQYF.

CDR3: CAWSQLTDTQYF. CDR3 bases: TGTGCCTGGAGTCAGTTGACAGATACGCAGTATTTT. V gene TRBV30 combines with J gene TRBJ2-3; D gene unclear. There are 12 residues in the CDR3. Germline values: CDR1 GTSNPN, CDR2 SVGIG (reference sequence). The germline V and J ends were trimmed by 2 bases and 3 bases, with 6 bases remaining between them.